The present TCR beta chain was sequenced within a study of blood T cell repertoires in COVID-19. About the research overall: The United States, Italy and Spain were the sources of the acute and convalescent COVID-19 samples.

Per the original methods: Reference gene primer amplification in the assay estimated nucleated cell counts. TCRdb keeps only in-frame clones here, not all; method: immunoSEQ multiplex PCR. Clone size and the V and J calls come from that table; the DNA yielded D and trimming. The sample yields about 310,000 clones, 80% to 90% seen once. There are 14 residues in the CDR3. From germline, CDR1 is MNHEY and CDR2 SVGAGI. Trimming shortened V by 7 bases and J by 0 bases, and 13 bases separated the two germline ends. The sequenced sample was peripheral blood. The V call is TRBV6-5, the J call TRBJ2-7, with D perhaps TRBD1 (5 bases). The receptor was isolated from a woman in her forties or fifties who had recovered from COVID-19. The CDR3 nucleotides are TGTGCCAGCACTACGGACAAGAGCTCCTACGAGCAGTACTTC. Encoded protein: CASTTDKSSYEQYF.